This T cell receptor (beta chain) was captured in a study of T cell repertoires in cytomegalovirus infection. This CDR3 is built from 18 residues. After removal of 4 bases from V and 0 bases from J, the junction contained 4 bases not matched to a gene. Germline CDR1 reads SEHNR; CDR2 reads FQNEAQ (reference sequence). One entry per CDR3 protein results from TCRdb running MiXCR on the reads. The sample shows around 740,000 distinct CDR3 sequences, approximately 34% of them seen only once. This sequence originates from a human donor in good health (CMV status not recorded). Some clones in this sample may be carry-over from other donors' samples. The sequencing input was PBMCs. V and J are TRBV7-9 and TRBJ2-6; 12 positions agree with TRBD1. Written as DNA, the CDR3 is TGTGCCAGCAGCTCCCGGGACAGGGGGCTCTCTGGGGCCAACGTCCTGACTTTC. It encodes CASSSRDRGLSGANVLTF.